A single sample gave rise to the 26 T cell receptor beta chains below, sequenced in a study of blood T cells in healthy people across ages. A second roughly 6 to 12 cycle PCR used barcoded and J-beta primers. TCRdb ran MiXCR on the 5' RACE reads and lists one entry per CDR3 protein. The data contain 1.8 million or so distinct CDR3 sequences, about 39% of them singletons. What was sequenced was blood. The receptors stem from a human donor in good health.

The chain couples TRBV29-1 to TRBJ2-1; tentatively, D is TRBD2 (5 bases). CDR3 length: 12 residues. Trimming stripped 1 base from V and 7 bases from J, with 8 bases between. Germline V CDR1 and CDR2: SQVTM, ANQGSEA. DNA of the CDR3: TGCAGCGTTGAAGGGGCGGGTAATGAGCAGTTCTTC. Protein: CSVEGAGNEQFF.

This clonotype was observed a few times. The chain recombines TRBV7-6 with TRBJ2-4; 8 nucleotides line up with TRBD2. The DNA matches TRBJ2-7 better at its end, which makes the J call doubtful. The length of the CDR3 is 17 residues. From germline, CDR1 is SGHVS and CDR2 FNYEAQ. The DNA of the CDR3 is TGTGCCAGCAGCCCCTTCCGAGGCGGGGGGCCCCACTACGAGCAGTACTTC. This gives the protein CASSPFRGGGPHYEQYF.

The CDR3, as DNA: TGTGCCAGCAGCTTACGACAGGGGGAAGACACTGAAGCTTTCTTT. Translated, it gives CASSLRQGEDTEAFF. The genes are TRBV7-9 and TRBJ1-1; TRBD1 agrees at 9 bases. Germline values: CDR1 SEHNR, CDR2 FQNEAQ (reference sequence). This CDR3 comprises 15 residues. V lost 2 bases and J lost 3; bases outside the gene matches: 4.

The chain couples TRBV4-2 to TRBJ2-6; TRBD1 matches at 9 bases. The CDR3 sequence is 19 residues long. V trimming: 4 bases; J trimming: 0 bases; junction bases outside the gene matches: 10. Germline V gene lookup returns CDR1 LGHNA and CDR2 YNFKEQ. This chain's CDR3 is CASSRTAGQGSSGANVLTF. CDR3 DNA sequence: TGTGCCAGCAGCCGGACTGCGGGACAGGGTAGCTCTGGGGCCAACGTCCTGACTTTC.

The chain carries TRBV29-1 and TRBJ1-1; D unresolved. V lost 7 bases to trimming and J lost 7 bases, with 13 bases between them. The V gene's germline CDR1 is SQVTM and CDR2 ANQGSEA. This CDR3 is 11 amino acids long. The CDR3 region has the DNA TGCAGCGCCCTCGGCCGAAGTGAAGCTTTCTTT. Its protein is CSALGRSEAFF.

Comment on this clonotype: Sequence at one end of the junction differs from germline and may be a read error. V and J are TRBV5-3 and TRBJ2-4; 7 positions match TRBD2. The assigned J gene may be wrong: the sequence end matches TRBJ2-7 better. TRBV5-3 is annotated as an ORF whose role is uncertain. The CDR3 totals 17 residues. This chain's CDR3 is CASSQGIGAGVRYEQYF. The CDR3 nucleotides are TGCGCCAGCAGCCAAGGAATAGGGGCGGGAGTGCGCTACGAGCAGTACTTC.

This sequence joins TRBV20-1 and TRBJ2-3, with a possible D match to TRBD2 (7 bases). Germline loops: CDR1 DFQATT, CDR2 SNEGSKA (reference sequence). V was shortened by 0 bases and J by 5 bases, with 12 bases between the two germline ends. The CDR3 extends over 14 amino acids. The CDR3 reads CSARDRRGGDTQYF. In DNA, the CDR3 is TGCAGTGCTAGAGATCGTAGGGGGGGAGATACGCAGTATTTT.

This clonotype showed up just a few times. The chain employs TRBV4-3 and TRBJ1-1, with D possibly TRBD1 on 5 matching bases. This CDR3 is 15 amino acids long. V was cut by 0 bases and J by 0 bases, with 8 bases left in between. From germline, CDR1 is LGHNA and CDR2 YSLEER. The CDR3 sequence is CASSQETAVNTEAFF. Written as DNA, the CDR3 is TGCGCCAGCAGCCAAGAGACAGCAGTGAACACTGAAGCTTTCTTT.

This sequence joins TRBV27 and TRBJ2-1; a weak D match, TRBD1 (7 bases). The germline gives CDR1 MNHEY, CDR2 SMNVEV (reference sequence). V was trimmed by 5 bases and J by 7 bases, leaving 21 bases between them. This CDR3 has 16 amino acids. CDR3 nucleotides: TGTGCCAGCAGTGAGAGAGGAGGGGGCGCGGGAAATGAGCAGTTCTTC. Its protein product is CASSERGGGAGNEQFF.

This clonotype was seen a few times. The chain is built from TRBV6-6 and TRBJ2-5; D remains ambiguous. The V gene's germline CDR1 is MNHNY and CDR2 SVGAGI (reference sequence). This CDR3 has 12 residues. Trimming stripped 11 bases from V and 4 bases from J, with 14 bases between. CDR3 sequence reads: CARPRAGETQYF. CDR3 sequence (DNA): TGTGCCCGCCCCCGGGCAGGAGAGACCCAGTACTTC.

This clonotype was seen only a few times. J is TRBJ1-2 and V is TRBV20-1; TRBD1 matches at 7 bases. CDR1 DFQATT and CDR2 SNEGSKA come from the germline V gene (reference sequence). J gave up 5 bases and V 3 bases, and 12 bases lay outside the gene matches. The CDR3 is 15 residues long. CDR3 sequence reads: CSARGGPRGTYGYTF. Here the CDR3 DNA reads TGCAGTGCTAGGGGGGGACCCAGGGGGACATATGGCTACACCTTC.

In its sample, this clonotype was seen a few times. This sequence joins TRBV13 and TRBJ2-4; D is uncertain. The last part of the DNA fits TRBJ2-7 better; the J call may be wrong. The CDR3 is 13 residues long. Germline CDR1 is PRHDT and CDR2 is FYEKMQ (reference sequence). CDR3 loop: CASSLDSSTEQYF. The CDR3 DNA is TGTGCCAGCAGCTTAGACAGTAGTACCGAGCAGTACTTC.

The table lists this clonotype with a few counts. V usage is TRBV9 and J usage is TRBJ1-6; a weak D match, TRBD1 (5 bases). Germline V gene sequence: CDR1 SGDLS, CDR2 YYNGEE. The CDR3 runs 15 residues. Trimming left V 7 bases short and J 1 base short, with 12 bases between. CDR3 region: CASATGDSYNSPLHF. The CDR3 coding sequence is TGTGCCAGCGCGACGGGGGATTCCTATAATTCACCCCTCCACTTT.

The CDR3 DNA follows: TGCGCCAGTCCCCAGGTCAGGCCCCCGAACGAGCAGTACTTC. Protein product: CASPQVRPPNEQYF. The chain couples TRBV5-1 to TRBJ2-7; D call uncertain. Germline-derived CDR1 and CDR2 are SGHRS and YFSETQ. Trimming shortened V by 8 bases and J by 5 bases, and 20 bases separated the two germline ends. The CDR3 runs 14 residues. The full variable domain, in which reference TRBV5-1 and TRBJ2-7 provide the parts outside the CDR3, is KAGVTQTPRYLIKTRGQQVTLSCSPISGHRSVSWYQQTPGQGLQFLFEYFSETQRNKGNFPGRFSGRQFSNSRSEMNVSTLELGDSALYLCASPQVRPPNEQYFGPGTRLTVT.

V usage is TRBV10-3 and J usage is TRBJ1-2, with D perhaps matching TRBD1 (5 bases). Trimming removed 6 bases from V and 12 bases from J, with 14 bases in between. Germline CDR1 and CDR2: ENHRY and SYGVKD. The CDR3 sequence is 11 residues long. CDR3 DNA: TGTGCCATCAGCGAGGGGAGGGGCCACACCTTC. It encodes CAISEGRGHTF.

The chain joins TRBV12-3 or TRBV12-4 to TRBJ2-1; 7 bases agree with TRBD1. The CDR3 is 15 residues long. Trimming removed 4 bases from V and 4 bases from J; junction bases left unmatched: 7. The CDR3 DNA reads TGTGCCAGCAGTTGCCACAGGGGCCTATACAATGAGCAGTTCTTC. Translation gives CASSCHRGLYNEQFF.

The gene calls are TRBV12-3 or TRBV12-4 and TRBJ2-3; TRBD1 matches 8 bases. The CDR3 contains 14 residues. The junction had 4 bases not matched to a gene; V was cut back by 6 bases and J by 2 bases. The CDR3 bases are TGTGCCAGCAGGAGGGGACAGGACACAGATACGCAGTATTTT. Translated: CASRRGQDTDTQYF.

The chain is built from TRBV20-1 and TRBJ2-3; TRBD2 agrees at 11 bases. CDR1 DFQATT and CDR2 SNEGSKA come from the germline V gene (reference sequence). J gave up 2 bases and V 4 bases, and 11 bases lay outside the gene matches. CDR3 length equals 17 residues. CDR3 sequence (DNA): TGCAGTGCTACGAAAAGGGCTAGCGGGGGGATCACAGATACGCAGTATTTT. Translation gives CSATKRASGGITDTQYF.

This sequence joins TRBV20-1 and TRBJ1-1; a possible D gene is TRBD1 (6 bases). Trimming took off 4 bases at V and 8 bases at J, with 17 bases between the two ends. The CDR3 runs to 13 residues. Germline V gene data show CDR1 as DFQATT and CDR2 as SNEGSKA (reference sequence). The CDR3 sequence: CSATPGVTVEAFF. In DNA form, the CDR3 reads TGCAGTGCTACGCCAGGGGTTACCGTCGAAGCTTTCTTT.

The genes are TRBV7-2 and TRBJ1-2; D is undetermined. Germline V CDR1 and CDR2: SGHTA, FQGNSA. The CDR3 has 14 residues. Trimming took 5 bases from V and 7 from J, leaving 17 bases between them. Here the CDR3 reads CASSPVGGKGGYTF. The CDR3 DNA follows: TGTGCCAGCAGCCCAGTGGGAGGGAAAGGTGGCTACACCTTC.

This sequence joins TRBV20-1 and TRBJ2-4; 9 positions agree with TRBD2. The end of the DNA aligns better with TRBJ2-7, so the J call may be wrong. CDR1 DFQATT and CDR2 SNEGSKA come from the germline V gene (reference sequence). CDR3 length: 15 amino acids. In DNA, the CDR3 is TGCAGTGCTGGCCGACGCGGGGGGGCAGGGACCGAGCAGTACTTC. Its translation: CSAGRRGGAGTEQYF.

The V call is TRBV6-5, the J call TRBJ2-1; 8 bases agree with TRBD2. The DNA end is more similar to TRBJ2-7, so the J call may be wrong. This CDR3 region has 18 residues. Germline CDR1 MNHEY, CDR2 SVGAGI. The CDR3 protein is CASSLASGLTITYNEQYF. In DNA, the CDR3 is TGTGCCAGCAGTTTGGCTAGCGGGCTTACTATAACCTACAATGAGCAGTACTTC.

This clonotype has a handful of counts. This chain's CDR3 is CASSFWGRPDTQYF. CDR3 sequence (DNA): TGTGCCAGCAGTTTCTGGGGGCGCCCAGATACGCAGTATTTT. The V gene is TRBV27, the J gene TRBJ2-3; D might be TRBD1 (6 bases). This CDR3 spans 14 amino acids. Trimming pared 3 bases from V and 4 bases from J, leaving 11 bases between. The germline V gene encodes CDR1 MNHEY and CDR2 SMNVEV (reference sequence).

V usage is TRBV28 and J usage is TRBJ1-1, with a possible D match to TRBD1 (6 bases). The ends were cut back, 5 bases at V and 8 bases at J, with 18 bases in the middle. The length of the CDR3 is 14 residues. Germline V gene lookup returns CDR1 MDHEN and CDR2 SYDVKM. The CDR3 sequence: CASSQISTGLEAFF. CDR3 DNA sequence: TGTGCCAGCAGTCAAATCTCAACAGGGTTGGAAGCTTTCTTT. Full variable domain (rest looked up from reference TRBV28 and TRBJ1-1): DVKVTQSSRYLVKRTGEKVFLECVQDMDHENMFWYRQDPGLGLRLIYFSYDVKMKEKGDIPEGYSVSREKKERFSLILESASTNQTSMYLCASSQISTGLEAFFGQGTRLTVV.

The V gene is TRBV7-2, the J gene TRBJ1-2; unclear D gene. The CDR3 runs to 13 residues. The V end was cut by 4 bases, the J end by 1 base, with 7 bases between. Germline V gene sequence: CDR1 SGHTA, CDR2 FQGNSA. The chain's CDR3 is CASSSADNYGYTF. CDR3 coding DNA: TGTGCCAGCAGCTCCGCAGATAACTATGGCTACACCTTC.

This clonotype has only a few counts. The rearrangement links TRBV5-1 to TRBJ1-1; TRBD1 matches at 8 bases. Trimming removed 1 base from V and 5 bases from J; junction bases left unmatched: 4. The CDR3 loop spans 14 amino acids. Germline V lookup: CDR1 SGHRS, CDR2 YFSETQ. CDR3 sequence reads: CASSLPGGLTEAFF. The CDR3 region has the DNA TGCGCCAGCAGCTTGCCAGGGGGCTTGACTGAAGCTTTCTTT.